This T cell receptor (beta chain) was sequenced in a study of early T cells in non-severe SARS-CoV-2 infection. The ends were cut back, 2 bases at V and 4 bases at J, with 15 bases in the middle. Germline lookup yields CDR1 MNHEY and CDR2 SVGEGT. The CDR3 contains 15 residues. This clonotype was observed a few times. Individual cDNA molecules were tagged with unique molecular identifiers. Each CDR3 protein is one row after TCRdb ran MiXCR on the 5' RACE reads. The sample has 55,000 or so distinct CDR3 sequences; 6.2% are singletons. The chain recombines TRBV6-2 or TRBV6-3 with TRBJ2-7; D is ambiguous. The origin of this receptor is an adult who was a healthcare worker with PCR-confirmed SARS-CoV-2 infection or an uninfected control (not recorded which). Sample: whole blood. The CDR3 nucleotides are TGTGCCAGCAGTTACCCAGCAAGGGCGCGTTACGAGCAGTACTTC. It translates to CASSYPARARYEQYF.